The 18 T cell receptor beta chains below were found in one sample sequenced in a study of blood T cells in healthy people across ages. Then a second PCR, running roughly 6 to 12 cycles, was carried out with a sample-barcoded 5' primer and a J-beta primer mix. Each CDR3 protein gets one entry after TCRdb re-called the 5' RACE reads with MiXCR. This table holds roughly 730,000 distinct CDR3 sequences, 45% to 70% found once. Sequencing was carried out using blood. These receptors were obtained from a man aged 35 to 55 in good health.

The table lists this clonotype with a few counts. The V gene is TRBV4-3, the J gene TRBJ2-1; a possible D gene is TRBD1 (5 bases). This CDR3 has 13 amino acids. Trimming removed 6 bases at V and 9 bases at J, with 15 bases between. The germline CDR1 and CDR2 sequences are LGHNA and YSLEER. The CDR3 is CASSPVGVGEQFF. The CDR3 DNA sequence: TGCGCCAGCAGTCCGGTAGGGGTCGGTGAGCAGTTCTTC.

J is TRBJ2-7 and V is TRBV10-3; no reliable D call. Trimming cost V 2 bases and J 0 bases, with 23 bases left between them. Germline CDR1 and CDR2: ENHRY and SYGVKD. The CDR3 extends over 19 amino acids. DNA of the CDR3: TGTGCCATCAGTGAGATAACAAATGTGCGGCTTCCCAGCTCCTACGAGCAGTACTTC. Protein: CAISEITNVRLPSSYEQYF.

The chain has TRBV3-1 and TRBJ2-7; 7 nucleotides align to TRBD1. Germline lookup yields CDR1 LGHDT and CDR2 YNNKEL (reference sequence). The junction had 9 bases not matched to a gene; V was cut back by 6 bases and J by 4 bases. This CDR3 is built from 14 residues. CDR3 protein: CASSPAGTEYEQYF. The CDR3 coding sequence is TGTGCCAGCAGTCCCGCCGGGACAGAGTACGAGCAGTACTTC.

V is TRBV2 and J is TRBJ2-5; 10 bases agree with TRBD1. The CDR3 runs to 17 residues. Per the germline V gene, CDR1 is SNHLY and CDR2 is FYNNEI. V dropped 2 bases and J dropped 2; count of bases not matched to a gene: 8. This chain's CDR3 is CASSEPTRDRGQETQYF. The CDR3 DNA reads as TGTGCCAGCAGTGAACCTACTCGGGACAGGGGTCAAGAGACCCAGTACTTC. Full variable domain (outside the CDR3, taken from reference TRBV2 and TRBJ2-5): EPEVTQTPSHQVTQMGQEVILRCVPISNHLYFYWYRQILGQKVEFLVSFYNNEISEKSEIFDDQFSVERPDGSNFTLKIRSTKLEDSAMYFCASSEPTRDRGQETQYFGPGTRLLVL.

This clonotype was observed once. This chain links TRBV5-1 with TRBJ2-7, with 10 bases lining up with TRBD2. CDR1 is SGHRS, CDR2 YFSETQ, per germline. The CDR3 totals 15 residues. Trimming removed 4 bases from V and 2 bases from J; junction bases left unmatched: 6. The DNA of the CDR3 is TGCGCCAGCAGCACACGGACTAGCGGAACCTACGAGCAGTACTTC. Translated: CASSTRTSGTYEQYF.

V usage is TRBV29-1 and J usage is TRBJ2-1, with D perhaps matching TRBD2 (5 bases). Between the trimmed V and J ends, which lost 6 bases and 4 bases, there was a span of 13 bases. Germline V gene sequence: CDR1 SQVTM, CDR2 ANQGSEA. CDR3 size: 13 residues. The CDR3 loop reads CSVTSAEYNEQFF. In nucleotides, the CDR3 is TGCAGCGTCACCTCAGCGGAATACAATGAGCAGTTCTTC.

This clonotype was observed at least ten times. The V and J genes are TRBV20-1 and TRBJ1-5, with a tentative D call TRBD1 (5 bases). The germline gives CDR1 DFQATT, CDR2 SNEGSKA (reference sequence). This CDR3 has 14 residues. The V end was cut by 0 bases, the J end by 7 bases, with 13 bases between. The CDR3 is CSAREATEGQPQHF. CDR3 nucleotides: TGCAGTGCTAGAGAAGCGACAGAGGGACAGCCCCAGCATTTT.

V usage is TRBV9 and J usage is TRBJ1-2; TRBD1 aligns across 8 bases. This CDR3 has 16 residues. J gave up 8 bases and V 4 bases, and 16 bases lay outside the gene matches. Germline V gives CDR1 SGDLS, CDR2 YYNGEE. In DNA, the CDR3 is TGTGCCAGCAGCCCTTGGACAGGGCCTAAACATTGGGGCTACACCTTC. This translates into CASSPWTGPKHWGYTF. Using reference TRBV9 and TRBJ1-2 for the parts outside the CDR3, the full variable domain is DSGVTQTPKHLITATGQRVTLRCSPRSGDLSVYWYQQSLDQGLQFLIQYYNGEERAKGNILERFSAQQFPDLHSELNLSSLELGDSALYFCASSPWTGPKHWGYTFGSGTRLTVV.

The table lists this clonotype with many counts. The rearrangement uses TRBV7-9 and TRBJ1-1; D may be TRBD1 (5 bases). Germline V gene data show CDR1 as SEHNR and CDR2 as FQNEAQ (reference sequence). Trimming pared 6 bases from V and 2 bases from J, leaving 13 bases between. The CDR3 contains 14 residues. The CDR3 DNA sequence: TGTGCCAGCAGTCCTGGGACGGTTAACACTGAAGCTTTCTTT. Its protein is CASSPGTVNTEAFF.

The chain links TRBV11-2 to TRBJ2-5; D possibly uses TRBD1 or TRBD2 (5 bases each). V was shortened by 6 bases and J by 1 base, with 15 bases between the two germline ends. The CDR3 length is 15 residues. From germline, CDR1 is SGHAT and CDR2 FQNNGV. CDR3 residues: CASRSQGVLQETQYF. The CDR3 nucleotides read TGTGCCAGCAGGTCCCAGGGAGTCCTCCAAGAGACCCAGTACTTC.

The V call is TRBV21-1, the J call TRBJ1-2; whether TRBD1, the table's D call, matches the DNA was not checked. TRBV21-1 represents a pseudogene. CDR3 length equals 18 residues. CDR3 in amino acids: CASSKARTGAPRSRGYTF. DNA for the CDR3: TGTGCCAGCAGCAAAGCGCGGACAGGGGCCCCCCGATCCCGTGGCTACACCTTC.

CDR3 DNA sequence: TGTGCCACCAGTGATTCCCGGAGCGCCTCCTACAATGAGCAGTACTTC. It codes for CATSDSRSASYNEQYF. The chain uses TRBV24-1 and TRBJ2-1; D unresolved. The DNA matches TRBJ2-7 better at its end, which makes the J call doubtful. The CDR3 contains 16 residues. Germline-derived CDR1 and CDR2 are KGHDR and SFDVKD.

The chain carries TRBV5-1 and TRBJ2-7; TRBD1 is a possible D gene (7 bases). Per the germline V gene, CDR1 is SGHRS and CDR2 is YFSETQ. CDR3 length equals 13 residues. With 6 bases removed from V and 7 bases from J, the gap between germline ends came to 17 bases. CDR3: CASMEGALGEQYF. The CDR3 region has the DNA TGCGCCAGCATGGAGGGGGCTTTGGGAGAGCAGTACTTC. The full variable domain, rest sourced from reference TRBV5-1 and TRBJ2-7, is KAGVTQTPRYLIKTRGQQVTLSCSPISGHRSVSWYQQTPGQGLQFLFEYFSETQRNKGNFPGRFSGRQFSNSRSEMNVSTLELGDSALYLCASMEGALGEQYFGPGTRLTVT.

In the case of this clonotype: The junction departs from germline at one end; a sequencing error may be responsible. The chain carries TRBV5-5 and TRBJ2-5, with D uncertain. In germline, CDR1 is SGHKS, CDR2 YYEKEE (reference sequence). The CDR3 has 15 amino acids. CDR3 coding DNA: TGTGCCAGCAGCTTGAACACGGTGGGCCAAGAGACCCAGCACTTC. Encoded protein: CASSLNTVGQETQHF. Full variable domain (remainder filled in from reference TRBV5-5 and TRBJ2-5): DAGVTQSPTHLIKTRGQQVTLRCSPISGHKSVSWYQQVLGQGPQFIFQYYEKEERGRGNFPDRFSARQFPNYSSELNVNALLLGDSALYLCASSLNTVGQETQHFGPGTRLLVL.

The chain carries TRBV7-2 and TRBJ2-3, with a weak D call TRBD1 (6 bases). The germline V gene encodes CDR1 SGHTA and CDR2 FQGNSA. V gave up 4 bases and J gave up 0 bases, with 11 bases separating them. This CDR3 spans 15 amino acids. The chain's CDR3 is CASSSQGPSTDTQYF. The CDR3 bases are TGTGCCAGCAGCTCACAGGGACCCAGCACAGATACGCAGTATTTT.

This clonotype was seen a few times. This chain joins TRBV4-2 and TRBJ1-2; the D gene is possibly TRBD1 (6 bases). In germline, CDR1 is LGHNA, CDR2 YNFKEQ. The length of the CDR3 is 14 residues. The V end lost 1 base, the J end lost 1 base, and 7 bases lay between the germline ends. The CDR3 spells CASSQADSNYGYTF. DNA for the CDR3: TGTGCCAGCAGCCAAGCGGACAGTAACTATGGCTACACCTTC.

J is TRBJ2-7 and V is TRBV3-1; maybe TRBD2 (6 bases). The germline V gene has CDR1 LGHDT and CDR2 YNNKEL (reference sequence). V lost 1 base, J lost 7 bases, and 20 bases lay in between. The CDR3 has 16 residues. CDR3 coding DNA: TGTGCCAGCAGCCAAGGGGGGACTGTGGGCTGGGGTGAGCAGTACTTC. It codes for CASSQGGTVGWGEQYF.

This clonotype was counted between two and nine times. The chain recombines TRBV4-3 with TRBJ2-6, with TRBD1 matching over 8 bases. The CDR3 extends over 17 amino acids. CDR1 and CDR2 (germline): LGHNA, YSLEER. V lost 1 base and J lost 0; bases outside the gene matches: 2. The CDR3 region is CASSQGTGNSGANVLTF. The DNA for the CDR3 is TGCGCCAGCAGCCAAGGGACAGGGAACTCTGGGGCCAACGTCCTGACTTTC.